This TCR beta chain is drawn from a study of regulatory T cells in long-lasting Graves disease. Study-level results: With a small sample size, accuracy may have been reduced.

The V end lost 10 bases, the J end lost 3 bases, and 18 bases lay between the germline ends. Germline V gene data show CDR1 as MNHNS and CDR2 as SASEGT. The CDR3 loop spans 15 amino acids. Sequencing libraries for TCR beta were prepared with iRepertoire HTBI primers and Arm-PCR of CDR3 regions. TCRdb itself ran the multiplex PCR reads through MiXCR, one entry per CDR3 protein. This sample has 550,000 to 650,000 distinct CDR3 sequences; 16% occur once, and the top ten carry 9.5% to 15%. This clonotype was seen many times. The antigen is not known. Stated time point: newly diagnosed GD, antithyroid drugs for less than 3 months. The TCR library used RNA extracted from PBMCs. These data also formed part of another study, on T cells in Graves' hyperthyroidism and ophthalmopathy. That work contributes: The study defined stable Graves' hyperthyroidism as no ophthalmopathy progression within 18 months. Subjects aged 18 to 65 presented with newly diagnosed hyperthyroidism of less than 2 months' duration. Blood also carried most thyroid clonotypes expanded above 0.001.

The material sequenced was peripheral blood mononuclear cells (PBMCs), taken at new diagnosis, from a patient treated with antithyroid drugs. V gene TRBV6-1 combines with J gene TRBJ2-2; TRBD1 might be the D (8 bases). This receptor was taken from a man younger than 35 with Graves disease. CDR3: CATTTGGVDTGELFF. The CDR3 DNA follows: TGTGCCACGACAACAGGGGGGGTTGACACCGGGGAGCTGTTTTTT.